These 9 T cell receptor beta chains were all obtained from the same sample, sequenced in a study of blood T cell repertoires in COVID-19. Here immunoSEQ multiplex PCR was the method, and the copy in TCRdb shows in-frame clones only, minus some. The repertoire holds 40,000 to 55,000 clones, with about 89% as singletons. The sequencing sample was made of peripheral blood. The receptors were gathered from an older man with active COVID-19.

The rearrangement joins TRBV7-9 to TRBJ2-5, with 9 bases identical to TRBD1. The CDR3 is 17 residues long. V shed 5 bases, J shed 5 bases, and the junction held 15 bases outside the gene matches. The germline V gene encodes CDR1 SEHNR and CDR2 FQNEAQ (reference sequence). In DNA form, the CDR3 reads TGTGCCAGCAGCGAGGGTGGACAGGGGATCTTTCGGGAGACCCAGTACTTC. This gives the protein CASSEGGQGIFRETQYF.

A few counts support this clone. The chain has TRBV11-2 and TRBJ2-3; D is ambiguous. Per germline, CDR1 SGHAT and CDR2 FQNNGV. The CDR3 has 12 amino acids. Between the trimmed V and J ends, which lost 5 bases and 2 bases, there was a span of 5 bases. CDR3 sequence: CASSPNTDTQYF. The CDR3 coding sequence is TGTGCCAGCAGCCCAAACACAGATACGCAGTATTTT.

The rearrangement joins TRBV11-1 to TRBJ1-1; possible D gene TRBD1, 6 bases. CDR1 and CDR2 from the germline V gene are SGHAT and FQDESV (reference sequence). This CDR3 has 14 amino acids. V lost 1 base to trimming and J lost 1 base, with 7 bases between them. DNA of the CDR3: TGTGCCAGCAGCTTAGGACAGGCGAACACTGAAGCTTTCTTT. This translates into CASSLGQANTEAFF.

The chain couples TRBV10-3 to TRBJ1-6; 8 nucleotides line up with TRBD1. Germline loops: CDR1 ENHRY, CDR2 SYGVKD. The CDR3 extends over 16 amino acids. V lost 2 bases, J lost 9 bases, and 9 bases stayed unmatched. CDR3 in amino acids: CAISEQMTGVSSPLHF. The CDR3 bases are TGTGCCATCAGTGAGCAGATGACAGGGGTCTCTTCACCCCTCCACTTT.

The chain combines TRBV9 with TRBJ2-3; weak D call: TRBD2 (5 bases). The CDR3 runs 16 residues. Germline assignment: CDR1 SGDLS and CDR2 YYNGEE. The germline V and J ends were trimmed by 3 bases and 1 base, with 15 bases remaining between them. The CDR3 spells CASSASDDYGTDTQYF. In nucleotides, the CDR3 is TGTGCCAGCAGCGCCAGCGATGACTATGGCACAGATACGCAGTATTTT.

V is TRBV30 and J is TRBJ1-5; 8 bases are shared with TRBD1. The CDR3 is 12 amino acids. CDR1 GTSNPN and CDR2 SVGIG come from the germline V gene (reference sequence). J lost 10 bases, V lost 4 bases, and 6 bases had no gene match. CDR3 amino acids: CAWNPGTGPQHF. For the CDR3, the DNA is TGTGCCTGGAACCCCGGGACAGGCCCCCAGCATTTT.

The chain uses TRBV5-1 and TRBJ1-3; maybe TRBD1 (6 bases). The CDR3 has 17 residues. Germline loops: CDR1 SGHRS, CDR2 YFSETQ. The V end was cut by 4 bases, the J end by 1 base, with 18 bases between. This CDR3 reads CASSPKTGTFSGNTIYF. The CDR3 nucleotides are TGCGCCAGCAGCCCAAAGACAGGAACTTTTTCTGGAAACACCATATATTTT.

This clone was detected once. The chain recombines TRBV30 with TRBJ2-2; a weak D match, TRBD2 (5 bases). V shed 2 bases and J shed 0 bases, with 7 bases lying between them. Germline values: CDR1 GTSNPN, CDR2 SVGIG (reference sequence). The CDR3 has 14 amino acids. CDR3: CAWSRGANTGELFF. The CDR3 nucleotides read TGTGCCTGGAGTCGGGGAGCGAACACCGGGGAGCTGTTTTTT.

The gene calls are TRBV20-1 and TRBJ1-2; the D gene is possibly TRBD1 (5 bases). V lost 3 bases to trimming and J lost 6 bases, with 17 bases between them. The CDR3 loop spans 14 amino acids. CDR1 is DFQATT and CDR2 is SNEGSKA in the germline V gene (reference sequence). The CDR3 nucleotides read TGCAGTGCTAGTCCGCAAAGGGGTGCCGATGGCTACACCTTC. Protein sequence: CSASPQRGADGYTF.